This record looks at one TCR beta chain sequence and its context. Its antigen is unidentified. The data belong to a study of T cells in Graves' hyperthyroidism and ophthalmopathy. Overall study results and limits: Blood also carried most thyroid clonotypes expanded above 0.001.

Researchers amplified the TCR beta CDR3 regions from RNA transcripts. HTBI primers drove first-round RT-PCR of the TCR CDR3. TCRdb re-derived calls from the multiplex PCR reads in MiXCR, one entry per CDR3 protein. The sample includes under 400,000 distinct CDR3 sequences, 25% seen only once; the top ten take less than 75%. The CDR3 extends over 18 amino acids. CDR1 MNHEY and CDR2 SVGEGT come from the germline V gene. V gave up 0 bases and J gave up 5 bases; unmatched junction bases: 9. Sequenced sample: blood. The sequence was collected from a man aged 45-60 years with Graves' hyperthyroidism. This chain links TRBV6-2 or TRBV6-3 with TRBJ2-2; 10 bases agree with TRBD2. The CDR3 reads CASSYSRLAGDGTGELFF. The DNA for the CDR3 is TGTGCCAGCAGTTACTCAAGGCTAGCGGGAGATGGAACCGGGGAGCTGTTTTTT.